This TCR beta chain was profiled in a study of cytomegalovirus exposure and HLA in healthy donors (dated 2017 in TCRdb). For the wider study: In an earlier analysis of some 610 of the donors, less than 350 Gb of sequence data and 90 million to 120 million unique TCR beta sequences from about 180 million T cells were reported. An early release covering approximately 600 HLA-typed donors comprised roughly 300 gigabases of sequencing data and approximately 80 million unique TCR sequences. Of the 398 genotyped donors, less than 85% were placed in the genetic ancestry cluster associated with self-reported Caucasian donors. The study was designed to test whether signatures of past pathogen exposure could be identified by cataloging public T cell receptors. Using immunosequencing, the study profiled T cell repertoires from 640 or so subjects and related those repertoires to cytomegalovirus serostatus. A separate validation cohort of roughly 110 different subjects was used in addition to the approximately 700-subject first cohort. High-throughput TCR immunosequencing, statistical association of individual TCRs with disease status, and machine learning were combined to predict cytomegalovirus infection status. A later analysis re-examined previously published TCR beta repertoires from just over 650 donors and added high-resolution HLA genotyping to investigate patterns of TCR occurrence. Rather than using new phenotypic data, the later analysis identified candidate immune exposures from TCR beta sequences and from how often those sequences occurred across donors. To decide whether each TCR beta V gene segment behaved as functional or pseudogenic, an earlier analysis of nearly 600 of the donors relied on high-throughput TCR beta sequencing. Donor age, sex, ethnicity and CMV serostatus were compiled alongside the repertoire data. A later genetic analysis took genome-wide SNP genotypes for about three fifths of the 666 donors and used that subset as a discovery cohort. All discovery cohort repertoires had been generated on a single sequencing platform. Both class I and class II loci were covered by HLA typing, at four-digit resolution. Typing coverage differed by locus: A, B, C, DRB1 and DQB1 were typed in roughly 620-630 donors, DQA1 in 500 to 550, DPA1 in around 580, and DPB1 in around 440. About five DR-DQ haplotypes were treated as single units for association and clustering because of strong linkage in the cohort. On average, approximately 250,000 unique TCR beta nucleotide sequences were sequenced per donor among a few hundred genotyped donors of the cohort, with 15% to 20% of those sequences being non-productive.

Library generation was performed with the immunoSEQ multiplex PCR assay. For the multiplex PCR, a mixture combining 60 forward primers for TCR Vbeta segments and 13 reverse primers for TCR Jbeta segments was used. The CDR3 region of rearranged TCR beta genes was amplified from genomic DNA by a multiplex PCR assay. The amplified TCR beta libraries were sequenced on the Illumina HiSeq System as 87-base-pair reads. On the study's bioinformatics: A later analysis tallied approximately 87 million unique TCR beta chains across the 640 or so repertoires, and around 9.9 million of those chains were shared by two or more donors. To remove PCR and sequencing errors, raw reads were error-corrected and collapsed into unique sequences using a nearest-neighbor algorithm that merged closely related sequences. V, D and J gene segments were assigned by aligning CDR3 sequences to IMGT reference sequences. For a sequence to be retained, at least a six-nucleotide match to both a V gene segment and a J gene segment was required. Rearrangements were called productive when the CDR3 lacked stop codons and stayed in frame with V and J; all others were non-productive. Following IMGT convention, CDR3 was defined as the stretch from the second conserved V-encoded cysteine up to the conserved J-encoded phenylalanine. In an earlier analysis of just under 600 of the donors, sequences lacking an unambiguous match to a single V gene segment were excluded. An earlier analysis of over 450 of the donors classified V segments as functional when productive rearrangements were above 56.7% and as segregating when the standard deviation between donors was above 5%. A statistical classification framework was developed to diagnose cytomegalovirus status using the catalog of TCR beta chain sequences. A later analysis assigned V and J genes by comparing TCR nucleotide sequences with IMGT/GENE-DB human TR gene sequences. Using the TCRdist pipeline, a later analysis assigned CDR3 sequences along with most-parsimonious VDJ recombination scenarios. In a later analysis, every TCR beta chain was defined by the combination of its CDR3 amino acid sequence and its V-gene family, and reads without a unique V-gene family were dropped. In a later analysis, around 600 highly shared, low-generation-probability nucleotide sequences were removed to address suspected cross-contamination and a sequencing artifact. A later analysis calculated a clonal expansion index for each public chain from normalized within-repertoire ranks of inferred template counts. In a later analysis, generation probabilities were computed with a VDJ recombination model fitted to out-of-frame rearrangements, and the resulting probabilities were checked against IGoR. A later analysis scored TCR-TCR, TCR-HLA and TCR-CMV co-occurrence with hypergeometric tests, applying a repertoire-size bias correction to TCR pairs. In a later analysis, false discovery rates were estimated by permuting HLA or CMV assignments 20 times. A later analysis grouped co-occurring TCRs with DBSCAN, adding TCRdist sequence similarity when clustering within HLA-allele-positive subsets. Repertoires with fewer than 30,000 or more than 120,000 public chains were left out of co-occurrence clustering, as were about five repertoires with anomalous nucleotide sharing. TCRdb stores this immuneACCESS table with in-frame sequences only. Part of the clones is absent; in the studies checked, under half of the shortfall reflects unresolved V genes, and no reason is known for the rest. From that table come the V and J calls and clone size; the DNA was used to work out D and trimming. The sample table shows 150,000 to 200,000 clones, and around 76% are seen once. Over 2% of the sample is held by the ten biggest clonotypes.

Details on this clone: Its cognate antigen has yet to be identified. One base away there is no much larger clone; base qualities are not given.

Trimming accounts for 2 bases at V and 4 bases at J, while the number of junction bases matched to no gene is 6. The CDR3 holds 15 amino acids from the cysteine to the phenylalanine. CDR3 DNA is the only sequence kept; it has 45 bases, read in frame from the first base. CDR1 and CDR2, per the germline V gene (reference sequence), are LNHNV and YYDKDF. Here is what the overall study found, with its caveats: In both the original and validation cohorts, the classifier was reported to diagnose cytomegalovirus status with high specificity and sensitivity. The 87-base-pair reads could not distinguish some IMGT-functional V segments, including TRBV6-2 and TRBV6-3, so those segments were excluded. For the cohort, immune exposure information was limited to CMV serostatus. A later analysis found that TCR association rates varied across HLA loci, with DRB1 alleles showing the most associated TCRs and HLA-C alleles the fewest. The authors suggested that the approach could potentially be generalized to other disease states and immunological phenotypes. Sequencing depth was assumed to be roughly uniform across donors in the presence/absence analyses, though that assumption may not hold. The cohort was sequenced for TCR beta chains only, and without alpha or paired-chain data the features that could be detected were limited. In a later analysis, HLA-associated TCR beta chains showed more clonal expansion and lower generation probabilities than non-associated chains that were equally common. According to a later analysis, parvovirus B19, influenza, CMV and Epstein-Barr virus appeared linked to several top co-occurrence clusters. Most CMV-associated TCR beta chains appeared to be HLA-restricted in a later analysis, and the HLA associations seemed to be driven largely by CMV exposure. Broadly in line with IMGT annotations, most TCR beta V segments showed up in productive rearrangements about 87% or about 30% of the time in an earlier analysis of several hundred of the donors. In a later analysis, about 17,000 TCR beta sequences were associated with specific HLA alleles at a false discovery rate of 0.05. A total of fewer than 200 TCR beta chains were listed by the study as associated with cytomegalovirus. Because some donors lacked HLA typing at each locus, the association tests relied only on the typed subset. Most TCR sequences were observed very rarely across donors, whereas some public TCRs were present in many individuals. About 15 rarely observed V segments, including chromosome 9 orphons, were excluded from the earlier analysis of several hundred of the donors because counts were too low. The sequencing pipeline was judged likely to have produced a cluster of highly shared sequence variants as a technical artifact. A further reported finding was that TCR beta sequences accurately predicted the HLA-A and HLA-B alleles for most subjects in the first cohort. Correlated functional status among segregating V segments might be attributable to linkage disequilibrium, but an unknown experimental factor could not be ruled out. V-gene and J-gene trimming of TCR beta chains was associated with a missense DCLRE1C variant in a later genetic analysis, and the association was replicated in an independent cohort. According to a later genetic analysis, donors in an Asian-associated ancestry cluster had fewer N-insertions in productive TCRs than the roughly 660-donor mean. When HLA alleles, especially DR and DQ, strongly co-occurred, TCR associations were difficult to assign to individual alleles. In vitro tests confirmed that a few of the cytomegalovirus-associated TCR beta chains recognize cytomegalovirus antigens.

In total, 500 to 700 healthy bone marrow donors made up the cohort. At the time of sampling, every cohort member was nominally healthy, though immune exposures that went unrecorded were likely present. The donor was CMV seropositive and belonged to the group of 270 or so seropositive cohort members. Every donor gave a peripheral blood sample, and the peripheral blood mononuclear cells from that sample were used for TCR beta sequencing. The Qiagen DNeasy Blood Extraction Kit was used to extract genomic DNA from the blood cell samples. The source is a woman younger than 45 in good health and CMV-seropositive. The chain is encoded by TRBV15 joined to TRBJ2-5; 8 of the junction bases match TRBD2. The sample consisted of PBMCs. The DNA reads as follows: TGTGCCACCAGCAGAAGGACTAGCTCGGGAGAGACCCAGTACTTC. This encodes CATSRRTSSGETQYF.